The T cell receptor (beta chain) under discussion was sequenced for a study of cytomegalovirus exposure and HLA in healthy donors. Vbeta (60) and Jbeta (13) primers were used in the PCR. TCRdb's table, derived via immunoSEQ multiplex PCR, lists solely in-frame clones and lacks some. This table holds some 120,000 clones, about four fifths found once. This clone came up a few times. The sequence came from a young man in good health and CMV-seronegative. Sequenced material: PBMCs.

CDR3 bases: TGTGCCAGCAGCACAGGGGGCGAGAATCAGCCCCAGCATTTT. Protein sequence: CASSTGGENQPQHF. The J gene is TRBJ1-5, the V gene TRBV6-5; 9 nucleotides align to TRBD1. From germline, CDR1 is MNHEY and CDR2 SVGAGI. V lost 6 bases to trimming and J lost 4 bases; unmatched junction nucleotides: 4. The CDR3 sequence is 14 residues long.